Sequencing of this T cell receptor beta chain was carried out in a study (dated by TCRdb to the early 2010s). These reads were obtained on an Illumina Genome Analyzer IIx. The public reads were quality trimmed at Q25 with fastp and then assembled into clones with MiXCR by TCRdb, keeping productive beta chains. Rows matching on CDR3 protein sequence are summarized as one entry with the most common DNA and genes. The sample table shows roughly 15,000 distinct CDR3 sequences, and around 30% are seen once. Clones ranked in the top ten supply around 16% of the sample. CDR1 and CDR2, looked up from the germline V gene (reference sequence), are MNHNY and SVGAGI. The CDR3 measures 14 amino acids from cysteine to phenylalanine. Of the read, only the CDR3 DNA is kept; its 42 bases are in frame from base 1. Trimming leaves V shorter by 5 bases and J shorter by 4 bases, with the junction holding 3 bases beyond the gene matches.

At least ten counts were recorded for this clonotype. It lacks a known antigen. No per-base quality is available; no much larger clone lies one base away. The sample was blood. This sequence was found in a human donor. The V and J segments used are TRBV6-6 and TRBJ2-5; 11 nucleotides in the junction match TRBD1. DNA sequence: TGTGCCAGCAGTCGGGGGACAGGGGGAGAGACCCAGTACTTC. Its translation reads: CASSRGTGGETQYF.